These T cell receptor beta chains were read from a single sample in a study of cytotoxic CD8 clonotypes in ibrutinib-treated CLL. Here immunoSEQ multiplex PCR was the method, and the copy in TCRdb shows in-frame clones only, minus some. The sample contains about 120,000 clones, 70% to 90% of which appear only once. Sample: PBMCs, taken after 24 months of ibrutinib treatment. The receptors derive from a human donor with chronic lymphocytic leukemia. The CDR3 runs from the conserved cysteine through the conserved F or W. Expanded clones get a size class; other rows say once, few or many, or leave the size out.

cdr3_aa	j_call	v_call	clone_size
CATSRDGRANEKLFF	TRBJ1-4	TRBV15	NA
CASSLSGYPGPEQYF	TRBJ2-7	TRBV27	NA
CSVDGRGGLFLFNEQFF	TRBJ2-1	TRBV29-1	NA
CASSLNRVTNTGELFF	TRBJ2-2	TRBV7-2	NA
CASSLNSGTGSYEQYF	TRBJ2-7	TRBV7-8	NA
CAIRGFGQAPSYEQYF	TRBJ2-7	TRBV10-3	NA
CASRTTGLRELAGELFF	TRBJ2-2	TRBV7-3	NA
CASSQDKTSTDTQYF	TRBJ2-3	TRBV4-2	NA
CASSEGGRGQPQHF	TRBJ1-5	TRBV18	NA
CASSSSGRGWTYEQYF	TRBJ2-7	TRBV19	NA
CASSPLGLGVTDTQYF	TRBJ2-3	TRBV4-1	NA
CASSLFPGQGQFF	TRBJ2-1	TRBV27	NA
CASSKLAGDTGELFF	TRBJ2-2	TRBV2	NA
CASSIHWKAFF	TRBJ1-1	TRBV28	NA
CASSLTSGGSQETQYF	TRBJ2-5	TRBV7-2	once
CASSVWGGDTQYF	TRBJ2-3	TRBV11-2	NA
CASSNPPRGYTF	TRBJ1-2	TRBV19	once
CASSTDRGYHNEQFF	TRBJ2-1	TRBV7-8	NA
CASSRQSYEQYF	TRBJ2-7	TRBV5-6	NA
CASSFHTGVDTQYF	TRBJ2-3	TRBV11-1	NA
CASRRRLADPSGTDTQYF	TRBJ2-3	TRBV2	NA
CASSLGELYNEQFF	TRBJ2-1	TRBV11-3	once
CASRLSGGVYEQYF	TRBJ2-7	TRBV7-2	NA
CASSLADMGRVEEGYTF	TRBJ1-2	TRBV7-2	many
CASSYRGQARGNTIYF	TRBJ1-3	TRBV6-5	NA
CASSRSPGDTEAFF	TRBJ1-1	TRBV5-1	NA
CASQDLSTEETQYF	TRBJ2-5	TRBV28	NA
CASSPGLASDTQYF	TRBJ2-3	TRBV2	NA